This TCR beta chain was obtained from a study of T cell changes during pregnancy in multiple sclerosis (dated by TCRdb to about 2019). Regarding the research as a whole: In women with multiple sclerosis, the researchers looked at how the T cell repertoire shifted as pregnancy progressed.

Library preparation employed the immunoSEQ multiplex PCR assay. What TCRdb holds here is the immuneACCESS table cut down to in-frame rearrangements. Part of the clones is not present; checked against another copy, under half of the missing clones reflect an unresolved V gene, and the others are unexplained. This sample has roughly 59,000 clones in its table, and roughly 92% of those were observed once. The leading ten clones occupy approximately 3.4% of the sample. V gives up 3 bases and J gives up 8 bases, and the segment between their germline ends measures 14 bases. The cysteine opens and the phenylalanine closes a CDR3 of 14 amino acids. Just the 42-base CDR3 DNA is kept, in frame starting at base 1. Taken from the germline V gene (reference sequence), the CDR1 and CDR2 loops are LNHNV and YYDKDF. Comment on this clone: The antigen this receptor binds is unknown. No per-base quality is available; no much larger clone lies one base away.

This receptor was taken from a female donor with multiple sclerosis, enrolled in a pregnancy study. The sequence is built from TRBV15 and TRBJ1-3; a weak D assignment points to TRBD1 (6 bases agree). Sample: CD8+ T cells from peripheral blood mononuclear cells, taken in the second trimester of pregnancy. The CDR3 corresponds to CATSSGTNGDTIYF. Here is the DNA: TGTGCCACCAGCAGCGGGACAAATGGGGACACCATATATTTT. Extended through the reference TRBV15 and TRBJ1-3 proteins, this CDR3 yields the full variable domain: DAMVIQNPRYQVTQFGKPVTLSCSQTLNHNVMYWYQQKSSQAPKLLFHYYDKDFNNEADTPDNFQSRRPNTSFCFLDIRSPGLGDTAMYLCATSSGTNGDTIYFGEGSWLTVV.